Below, one T cell receptor (beta chain) is given with its context. This record comes from a study of blood T cell repertoires in COVID-19. Looking at the study overall: Researchers got acute and convalescent COVID-19 samples from the United States, Italy and Spain.

CDR1 and CDR2 from the germline V gene are LNHDA and SQIVND (reference sequence). Trimming cost V 8 bases and J 1 base, with 6 bases left between them. The CDR3 spans 13 residues. The data were produced by immunoSEQ multiplex PCR, yet TCRdb's version contains in-frame clones alone and is incomplete. The profile shows 150,000 to 200,000 clones, roughly 82% of them singletons. The J gene is TRBJ2-6, the V gene TRBV19, with a weak D call TRBD2 (5 bases). The sequence derives from a woman aged 70-85 years with acute or convalescent COVID-19. Sequenced sample: peripheral blood. In DNA, the CDR3 is TGTGCCAGTGGGAGATCTGGGGCCAACGTCCTGACTTTC. It is translated as CASGRSGANVLTF.